This TCR beta chain was sequenced for a study of blood T cell repertoires in COVID-19. Study-wide context: Collection of acute and convalescent COVID-19 samples took place in the United States, Italy and Spain.

Assay used: immunoSEQ multiplex PCR; TCRdb lists only in-frame clones, some missing. Among 150,000 to 200,000 clones, about 88% were seen once, and the ten largest hold about 0.98%. V was trimmed by 7 bases and J by 5 bases, leaving 14 bases between them. This CDR3 comprises 13 residues. In germline, CDR1 is LNHDA, CDR2 SQIVND (reference sequence). The sequence came from a young man with acute or convalescent COVID-19. The rearrangement uses TRBV19 and TRBJ1-1; possible D gene TRBD1, 5 bases. The material sequenced was peripheral blood. Here the CDR3 reads CASINGGRTEAFF. CDR3 DNA sequence: TGTGCCAGTATCAACGGGGGAAGGACTGAAGCTTTCTTT. Supplemented by reference TRBV19 and TRBJ1-1, the full variable domain reads DGGITQSPKYLFRKEGQNVTLSCEQNLNHDAMYWYRQDPGQGLRLIYYSQIVNDFQKGDIAEGYSVSREKKESFPLTVTSAQKNPTAFYLCASINGGRTEAFFGQGTRLTVV.